The next 2 T cell receptor beta chains were all read from a single sample in a study of shared clonotypes between healthy human individuals. Only in-frame clones appear in the TCRdb table, and some are missing; sequencing was by immunoSEQ multiplex PCR. The sample lists millions of clones; approximately 95% were seen once. Specimen: naive CD4+ T cells sorted from blood. Subset: CD45RA+ positively selected. Receptors were obtained from a man aged 18 to 30 in good health.

This rearrangement joins TRBV2 to TRBJ2-2, with TRBD2 matching over 9 bases. Germline assignment: CDR1 SNHLY and CDR2 FYNNEI. J lost 1 base, V lost 11 bases, and 5 bases had no gene match. This CDR3 has 14 amino acids. Here the CDR3 DNA reads TGTGCCGGTCATAGCGGGAGGAACACCGGGGAGCTGTTTTTT. The encoded protein is CAGHSGRNTGELFF.

The gene calls are TRBV4-2 and TRBJ2-1, with 11 bases fitting TRBD2. V shed 6 bases, J shed 10 bases, and the junction held 11 bases outside the gene matches. Germline V gene sequence: CDR1 LGHNA, CDR2 YNFKEQ. The CDR3 loop spans 15 amino acids. In nucleotides, the CDR3 is TGTGCCAGCAGACCTAACCCGACTAGCGGGAAAGAGCAGTTCTTC. Translation gives CASRPNPTSGKEQFF.